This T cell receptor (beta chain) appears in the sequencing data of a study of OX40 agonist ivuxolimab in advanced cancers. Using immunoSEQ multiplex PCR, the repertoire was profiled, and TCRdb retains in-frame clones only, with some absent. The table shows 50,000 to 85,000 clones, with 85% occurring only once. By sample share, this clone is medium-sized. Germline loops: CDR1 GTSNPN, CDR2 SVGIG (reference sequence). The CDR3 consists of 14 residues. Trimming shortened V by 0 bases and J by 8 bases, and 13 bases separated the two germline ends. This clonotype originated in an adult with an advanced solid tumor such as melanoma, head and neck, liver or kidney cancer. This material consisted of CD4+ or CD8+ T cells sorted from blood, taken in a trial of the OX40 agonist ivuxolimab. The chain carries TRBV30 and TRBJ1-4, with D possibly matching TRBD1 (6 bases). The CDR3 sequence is CAWSVLPRGEKLFF. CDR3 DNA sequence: TGTGCCTGGAGTGTACTCCCTAGGGGGGAAAAACTGTTTTTT.